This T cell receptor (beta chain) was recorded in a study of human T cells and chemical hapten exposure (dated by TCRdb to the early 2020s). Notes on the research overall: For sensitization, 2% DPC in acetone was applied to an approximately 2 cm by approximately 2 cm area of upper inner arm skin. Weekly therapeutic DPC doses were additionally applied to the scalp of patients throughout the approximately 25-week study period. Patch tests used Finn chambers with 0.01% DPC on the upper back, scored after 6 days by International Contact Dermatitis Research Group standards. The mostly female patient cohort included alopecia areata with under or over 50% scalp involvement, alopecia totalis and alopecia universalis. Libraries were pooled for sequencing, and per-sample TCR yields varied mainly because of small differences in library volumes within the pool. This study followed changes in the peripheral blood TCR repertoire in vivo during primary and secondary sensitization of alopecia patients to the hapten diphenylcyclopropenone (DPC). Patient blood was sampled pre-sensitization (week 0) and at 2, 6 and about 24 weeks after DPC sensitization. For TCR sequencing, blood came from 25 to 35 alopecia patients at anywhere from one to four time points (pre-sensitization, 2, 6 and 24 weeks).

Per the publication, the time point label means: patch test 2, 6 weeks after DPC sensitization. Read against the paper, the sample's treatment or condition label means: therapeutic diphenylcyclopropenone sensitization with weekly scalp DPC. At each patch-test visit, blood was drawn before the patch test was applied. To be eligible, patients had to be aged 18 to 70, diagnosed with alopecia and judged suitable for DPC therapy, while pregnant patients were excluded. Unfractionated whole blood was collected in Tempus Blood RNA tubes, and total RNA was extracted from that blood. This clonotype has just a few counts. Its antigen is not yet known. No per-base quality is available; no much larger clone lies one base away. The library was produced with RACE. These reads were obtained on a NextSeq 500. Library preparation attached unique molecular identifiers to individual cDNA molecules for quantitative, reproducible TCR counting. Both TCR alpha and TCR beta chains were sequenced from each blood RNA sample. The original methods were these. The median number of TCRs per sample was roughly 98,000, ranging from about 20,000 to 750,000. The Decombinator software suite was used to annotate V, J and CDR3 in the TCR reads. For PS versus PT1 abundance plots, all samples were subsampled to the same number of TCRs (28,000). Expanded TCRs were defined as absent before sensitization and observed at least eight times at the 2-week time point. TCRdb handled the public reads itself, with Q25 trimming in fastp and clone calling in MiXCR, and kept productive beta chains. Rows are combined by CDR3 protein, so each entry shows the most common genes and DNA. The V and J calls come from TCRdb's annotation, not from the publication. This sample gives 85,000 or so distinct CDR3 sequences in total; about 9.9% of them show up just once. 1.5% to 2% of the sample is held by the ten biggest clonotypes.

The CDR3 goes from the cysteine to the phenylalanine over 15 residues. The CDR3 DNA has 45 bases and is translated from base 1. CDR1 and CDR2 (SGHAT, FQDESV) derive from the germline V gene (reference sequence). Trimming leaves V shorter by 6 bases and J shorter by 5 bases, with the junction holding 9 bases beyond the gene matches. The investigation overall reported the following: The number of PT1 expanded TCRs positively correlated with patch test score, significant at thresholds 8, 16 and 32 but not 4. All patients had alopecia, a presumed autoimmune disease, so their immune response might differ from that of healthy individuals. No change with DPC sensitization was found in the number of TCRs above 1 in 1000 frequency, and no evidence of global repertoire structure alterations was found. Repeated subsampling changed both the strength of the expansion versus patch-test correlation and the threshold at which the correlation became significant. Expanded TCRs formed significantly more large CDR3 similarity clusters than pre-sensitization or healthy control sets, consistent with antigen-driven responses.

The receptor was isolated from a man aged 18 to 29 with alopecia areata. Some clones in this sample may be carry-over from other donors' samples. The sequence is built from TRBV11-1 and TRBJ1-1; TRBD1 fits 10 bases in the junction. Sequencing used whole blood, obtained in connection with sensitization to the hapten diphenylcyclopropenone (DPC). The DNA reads TGTGCCAGCAGTAACCGGGACAGGGGATATACTGAAGCTTTCTTT. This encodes CASSNRDRGYTEAFF.